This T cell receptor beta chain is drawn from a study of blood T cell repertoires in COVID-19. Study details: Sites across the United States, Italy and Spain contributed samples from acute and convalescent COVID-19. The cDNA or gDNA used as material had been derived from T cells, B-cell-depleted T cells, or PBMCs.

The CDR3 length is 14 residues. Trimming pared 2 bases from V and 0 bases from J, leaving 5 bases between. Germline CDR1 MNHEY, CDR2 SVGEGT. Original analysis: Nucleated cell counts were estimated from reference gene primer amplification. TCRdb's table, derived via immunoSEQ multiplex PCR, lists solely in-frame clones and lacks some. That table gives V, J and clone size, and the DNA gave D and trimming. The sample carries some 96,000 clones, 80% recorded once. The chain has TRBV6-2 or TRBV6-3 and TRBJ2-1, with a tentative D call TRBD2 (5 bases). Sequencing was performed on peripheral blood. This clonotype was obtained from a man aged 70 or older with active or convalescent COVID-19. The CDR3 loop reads CASSYEGSYNEQFF. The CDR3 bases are TGTGCCAGCAGTTACGAGGGCTCCTACAATGAGCAGTTCTTC.